These T cell receptor beta chains were read from a single sample in a study of cytomegalovirus exposure and HLA in healthy donors. Generated by immunoSEQ multiplex PCR, the TCRdb table keeps only in-frame clones and is missing some. This table has 100,000 to 150,000 clones, 75% to 90% appearing once. The sequenced sample was PBMCs. The receptors come from a man aged 25-40 years in good health and CMV-seronegative. The CDR3 runs from the conserved cysteine through the conserved F or W. Fields, in order: V gene, D gene, J gene, clone size, CDR3 DNA, CDR3 protein. D genes are given only for firm matches. Only part of the rows carry a size: once, few, many, or a class if the clone is expanded.

v_gene: TRBV2; d_gene: TRBD1; j_gene: TRBJ1-2; abundance: few; CDR3nt: TGTGCCAGCAGCCTGGGACAGGTCTATGGCTACACCTTC; CDR3aa: CASSLGQVYGYTF
v_gene: TRBV2; d_gene: .; j_gene: TRBJ1-4; abundance: .; CDR3nt: TGTGCCAGCAGACCGGACAGCCCTAATGAAAAACTGTTTTTT; CDR3aa: CASRPDSPNEKLFF
v_gene: TRBV5-5; d_gene: TRBD2; j_gene: TRBJ2-4; abundance: .; CDR3nt: TGTGCCAGCAGCCAACGACTAGCGGAGGGCGGTCACAAAAACATTCAGTACTTC; CDR3aa: CASSQRLAEGGHKNIQYF
v_gene: TRBV7-2; d_gene: .; j_gene: TRBJ2-7; abundance: .; CDR3nt: TGTGCCAGCAGCTTTCGGGACTCCTCAGCAGGGCAGTACTTC; CDR3aa: CASSFRDSSAGQYF
v_gene: TRBV28; d_gene: TRBD2; j_gene: TRBJ2-3; abundance: .; CDR3nt: TGTGCCAGCACCATGGGGGGGGAGGGTTCGGGCACGCAGTATTTT; CDR3aa: CASTMGGEGSGTQYF
v_gene: TRBV5-6; d_gene: .; j_gene: TRBJ1-5; abundance: .; CDR3nt: TGTGCCAGCAGCTTCTATGGACAGACAAATCAGCCCCAGCATTTT; CDR3aa: CASSFYGQTNQPQHF
v_gene: TRBV27; d_gene: TRBD2; j_gene: TRBJ2-7; abundance: .; CDR3nt: TGTGCCAGCAGTCCCGGGACTAGCGGGGTCTACGAGCAGTACTTC; CDR3aa: CASSPGTSGVYEQYF
v_gene: TRBV7-9; d_gene: TRBD1; j_gene: TRBJ2-2; abundance: .; CDR3nt: TGTGCCAGCAGCCTCCGGACAGGGACGAACACCGGGGAGCTGTTTTTT; CDR3aa: CASSLRTGTNTGELFF
v_gene: TRBV6-1; d_gene: TRBD1; j_gene: TRBJ1-2; abundance: .; CDR3nt: TGTGCCAGCAGTGAACAGGGACAGGGGCGTTCCTATGGCTACACCTTC; CDR3aa: CASSEQGQGRSYGYTF
v_gene: TRBV2; d_gene: TRBD2; j_gene: TRBJ2-5; abundance: .; CDR3nt: TGTGCCAGCAGTGAGGGGAGGGGCGGGAGGGCCCAGTACTTC; CDR3aa: CASSEGRGGRAQYF
v_gene: TRBV7-9; d_gene: .; j_gene: TRBJ1-2; abundance: few; CDR3nt: TGTGCCAGCCTTGGCGGGGCTGGGCGTGGTGGCTACACCTTC; CDR3aa: CASLGGAGRGGYTF
v_gene: TRBV7-2; d_gene: TRBD2; j_gene: TRBJ2-6; abundance: few; CDR3nt: TGTGCCAGCCATAAAAGGGCTAGCGGGGAACGCTCTGGGGCCAACGTCCTGACTTTC; CDR3aa: CASHKRASGERSGANVLTF
v_gene: TRBV5-1; d_gene: TRBD2; j_gene: TRBJ2-1; abundance: few; CDR3nt: TGCGCCAGCAGCTTGGGAATAGCGGGGGGGCGTGAGCAGTTCTTC; CDR3aa: CASSLGIAGGREQFF
v_gene: TRBV28; d_gene: .; j_gene: TRBJ1-1; abundance: .; CDR3nt: TGTGCCAGCAGTTCCACCACAGTCACTGAAGCTTTCTTT; CDR3aa: CASSSTTVTEAFF
v_gene: TRBV2; d_gene: .; j_gene: TRBJ2-6; abundance: .; CDR3nt: TGTGCCAGCACCGAAGGAGGGTTTGGGGCCAACGGCCTGACTTTC; CDR3aa: CASTEGGFGANGLTF
v_gene: TRBV7-8; d_gene: .; j_gene: TRBJ1-2; abundance: .; CDR3nt: TGTGCCAGCAGCTTAGGGGGCAGGGGCCCCTATGGCTACACCTTC; CDR3aa: CASSLGGRGPYGYTF
v_gene: TRBV7-2; d_gene: .; j_gene: TRBJ2-3; abundance: .; CDR3nt: TGTGCCAGCAGCTCAACCGGGACATCTAGCACAGATACGCAGTATTTT; CDR3aa: CASSSTGTSSTDTQYF
v_gene: TRBV7-9; d_gene: TRBD1; j_gene: TRBJ1-4; abundance: .; CDR3nt: TGTGCCAGCACCCTGACAGGGGGCCAGTTTTATGAAAAACTGTTTTTT; CDR3aa: CASTLTGGQFYEKLFF
v_gene: TRBV30; d_gene: .; j_gene: TRBJ1-2; abundance: few; CDR3nt: TGTGCCTGGGCTCAAAACAGAAACTATGGCTACACCTTC; CDR3aa: CAWAQNRNYGYTF
v_gene: TRBV5-1; d_gene: TRBD1; j_gene: TRBJ1-2; abundance: .; CDR3nt: TGCGCCAGCAGCTTGACTACAGGGGAGAACTATGGCTACACCTTC; CDR3aa: CASSLTTGENYGYTF
v_gene: TRBV25-1; d_gene: TRBD1; j_gene: TRBJ1-3; abundance: .; CDR3nt: TGTGCCAGCAGTATGACAGGGCGAGCTGGAAACACCATATATTTT; CDR3aa: CASSMTGRAGNTIYF
v_gene: TRBV19; d_gene: .; j_gene: TRBJ2-6; abundance: .; CDR3nt: TGTGCCAGTAGTATAGAGGGAGCTGGGGCCAACGTCCTGACTTTC; CDR3aa: CASSIEGAGANVLTF
v_gene: TRBV9; d_gene: TRBD2; j_gene: TRBJ2-1; abundance: .; CDR3nt: TGTGCCAGCAGCGTAGAGGTGACGGGGGGGTTTAGTGAGCAGTTCTTC; CDR3aa: CASSVEVTGGFSEQFF
v_gene: TRBV15; d_gene: TRBD2; j_gene: TRBJ2-7; abundance: .; CDR3nt: TGTGCCACCAGCAGAGGTCGAGGGGGTGGACCTAGCGGGGGTATCTACGAGCAGTACTTC; CDR3aa: CATSRGRGGGPSGGIYEQYF
v_gene: TRBV19; d_gene: TRBD1; j_gene: TRBJ2-7; abundance: .; CDR3nt: TGTGCCAGTAGTACCCGGACAGGGGCCACGACCTACGAGCAGTACTTC; CDR3aa: CASSTRTGATTYEQYF
v_gene: TRBV6-6; d_gene: TRBD1; j_gene: TRBJ2-7; abundance: .; CDR3nt: TGTGCCAGCAGTTTCGAGACAGGGCCCTACGAGCAGTACTTC; CDR3aa: CASSFETGPYEQYF
v_gene: TRBV5-4; d_gene: .; j_gene: TRBJ1-6; abundance: few; CDR3nt: TGTGCCAGCACCCAGGGCGGGGGGAGCGGTGATTCACCCCTCCACTTT; CDR3aa: CASTQGGGSGDSPLHF
v_gene: TRBV6-5; d_gene: .; j_gene: TRBJ2-2; abundance: many; CDR3nt: TGTGCCAGCAGTTACTCGGGACAGAACACCGGGGAGCTGTTTTTT; CDR3aa: CASSYSGQNTGELFF
v_gene: TRBV28; d_gene: .; j_gene: TRBJ2-7; abundance: .; CDR3nt: TGTGCCAGCAGTTCGAACAGGGTGGAGGAATCCTACGAGCAGTACTTC; CDR3aa: CASSSNRVEESYEQYF
v_gene: TRBV11-3; d_gene: .; j_gene: TRBJ2-7; abundance: .; CDR3nt: TGTGCCAGCAGCACCGGACTTACCTACGAGCAGTACTTC; CDR3aa: CASSTGLTYEQYF
v_gene: TRBV6-5; d_gene: .; j_gene: TRBJ1-2; abundance: .; CDR3nt: TGTGCCAGCAGCTACCGAAAAGGACAGATTAACTATGGCTACACCTTC; CDR3aa: CASSYRKGQINYGYTF
v_gene: TRBV29-1; d_gene: TRBD1; j_gene: TRBJ1-4; abundance: .; CDR3nt: TGCAGCGTTAAACCTGACAGGGAGTTTGAAAAACTGTTTTTT; CDR3aa: CSVKPDREFEKLFF
v_gene: TRBV5-1; d_gene: .; j_gene: TRBJ2-7; abundance: once; CDR3nt: TGCGCCAGCAGCTTCCAGGGAACGGTCGAGCAGTACTTC; CDR3aa: CASSFQGTVEQYF
v_gene: TRBV4-3; d_gene: .; j_gene: TRBJ2-1; abundance: .; CDR3nt: TGCGCCAGCAGCCCCTTACAGGGACCTCAAGAGCAGTTCTTC; CDR3aa: CASSPLQGPQEQFF
v_gene: TRBV25-1; d_gene: .; j_gene: TRBJ1-4; abundance: .; CDR3nt: TGTGCCAGCAGTGAAGGCTGGGGGGGGGATGAAAAACTGTTTTTT; CDR3aa: CASSEGWGGDEKLFF
v_gene: TRBV19; d_gene: .; j_gene: TRBJ2-2; abundance: .; CDR3nt: TGTGCCACCCCACCGAAAAACAGGGAACCCGGGGAGCTGTTTTTT; CDR3aa: CATPPKNREPGELFF
v_gene: TRBV19; d_gene: .; j_gene: TRBJ1-5; abundance: .; CDR3nt: TGTGCCAGTAGCCTGGGAGGGCATAGCAATCAGCCCCAGCATTTT; CDR3aa: CASSLGGHSNQPQHF
v_gene: TRBV7-2; d_gene: TRBD1; j_gene: TRBJ1-1; abundance: .; CDR3nt: TGTGCCAGCAGCTTAAGGGGGCGGGACACTGAAGCTTTCTTT; CDR3aa: CASSLRGRDTEAFF
v_gene: TRBV2; d_gene: .; j_gene: TRBJ1-3; abundance: few; CDR3nt: TGTGCCAGCAGTCCCAGGGAGGGGCGCGTAAACACCATATATTTT; CDR3aa: CASSPREGRVNTIYF
v_gene: TRBV27; d_gene: TRBD2; j_gene: TRBJ2-5; abundance: .; CDR3nt: TGTGCCAGCAGGCGCGCGGGGGGCCGTGAGACCCAGTACTTC; CDR3aa: CASRRAGGRETQYF
v_gene: TRBV6-6; d_gene: .; j_gene: TRBJ2-6; abundance: .; CDR3nt: TGTGCCAGCAGTTACGGTGGACTTCGGGCCAACGTCCTGACTTTC; CDR3aa: CASSYGGLRANVLTF
v_gene: TRBV5-1; d_gene: .; j_gene: TRBJ2-6; abundance: .; CDR3nt: TGCGCCAGCAGGCCGTATAGCTCTGGGGCCAACGGCCTGACTTTC; CDR3aa: CASRPYSSGANGLTF
v_gene: TRBV28; d_gene: .; j_gene: TRBJ1-6; abundance: .; CDR3nt: TGTGCCAGCAGGCAATCGAGCTCCTATAATTCACCCCTCCACTTT; CDR3aa: CASRQSSSYNSPLHF
v_gene: TRBV28; d_gene: .; j_gene: TRBJ1-2; abundance: .; CDR3nt: TGTGCCAGCAGTCCCTCGGCGCGGGATCAAGGCTACACCTTC; CDR3aa: CASSPSARDQGYTF
v_gene: TRBV5-5; d_gene: .; j_gene: TRBJ2-7; abundance: .; CDR3nt: TGTGCCAGCAGCTTGAGTGGCACCTCCTACGAGCAGTACTTC; CDR3aa: CASSLSGTSYEQYF
v_gene: TRBV19; d_gene: TRBD2; j_gene: TRBJ2-1; abundance: once; CDR3nt: TGTGCCAGTACGGGGGGACGCTCCTACAATGAGCAGTTCTTC; CDR3aa: CASTGGRSYNEQFF
v_gene: TRBV5-5; d_gene: .; j_gene: TRBJ1-1; abundance: .; CDR3nt: TGTGCCAGCAGCTTGGCCAAGACAGGTGCTGAAGCTTTCTTT; CDR3aa: CASSLAKTGAEAFF
v_gene: TRBV11-2; d_gene: TRBD1; j_gene: TRBJ2-3; abundance: .; CDR3nt: TGTGCCAGCAGCCAGGGACAGGGGGCGATAGATACGCAGTATTTT; CDR3aa: CASSQGQGAIDTQYF
v_gene: TRBV7-9; d_gene: TRBD2; j_gene: TRBJ2-1; abundance: .; CDR3nt: TGTTCCAGCTCCGAACGGCGACTAGCGGGGAATGAGCAGTTCTTC; CDR3aa: CSSSERRLAGNEQFF
v_gene: TRBV1; d_gene: .; j_gene: TRBJ2-3; abundance: .; CDR3nt: TGCACCAGCAGCCAAGCAGAAACAGATACGCAGTATTTT; CDR3aa: CTSSQAETDTQYF
v_gene: TRBV27; d_gene: TRBD1; j_gene: TRBJ1-4; abundance: .; CDR3nt: TGTGCCAGCAGCCCACCAGGGGGAGAAAAACTGTTTTTT; CDR3aa: CASSPPGGEKLFF
v_gene: TRBV2; d_gene: TRBD1; j_gene: TRBJ1-2; abundance: .; CDR3nt: TGTGCCAGCAGCCGCCCCGGGACAGGGGGAAACTATGGCTACACCTTC; CDR3aa: CASSRPGTGGNYGYTF
v_gene: TRBV5-5; d_gene: TRBD1; j_gene: TRBJ1-4; abundance: .; CDR3nt: TGTGCCAGCAGCTTGGGCGCAGGGGGCGCGACTAATGAAAAACTGTTTTTT; CDR3aa: CASSLGAGGATNEKLFF
v_gene: TRBV23-1; d_gene: .; j_gene: TRBJ2-2; abundance: .; CDR3nt: TGCGCCAGCAGTCATTCGGGTGGGGAGTTGGACGGGGAGCTGTTTTTT; CDR3aa: CASSHSGGELDGELFF